Reported below is one T cell receptor (beta chain). Data came from immunoSEQ multiplex PCR; TCRdb stores just in-frame clones and leaves some out. The sample has 75,000 to 85,000 clones; around 93% are singletons. These data come from a study of T cell changes during pregnancy in multiple sclerosis. Trimming shortened V by 6 bases and J by 1 base, and 19 bases separated the two germline ends. Germline V gene data show CDR1 as SGHRS and CDR2 as YFSETQ. There are 16 residues in the CDR3. This TCR derives from a female donor with multiple sclerosis, enrolled in a pregnancy study. The sample consisted of peripheral blood, taken in the second trimester of pregnancy. The chain recombines TRBV5-1 with TRBJ2-5; D perhaps matches TRBD1 (6 bases). CDR3 in DNA: TGCGCCAGCATACCAGGGGTTCGGCAGGGCCAAGAGACCCAGTACTTC. It encodes CASIPGVRQGQETQYF.